These 30 T cell receptor beta chains share one sample of origin, sequenced in a study of cytomegalovirus exposure and HLA in healthy donors. Profiling relied on immunoSEQ multiplex PCR, and the TCRdb table lists in-frame clones only, not all of them. Of around 300,000 clones listed, 88% are singletons. The sample consisted of PBMCs. These TCRs come from a woman aged 18-30 years in good health and CMV-seronegative.

A single count supports this clone. CDR3 sequence (DNA): TGTGCCAGCTCACCCACAGGGACGATCAGGGCCCAGCATTTT. Its protein is CASSPTGTIRAQHF. The chain joins TRBV18 to TRBJ1-5, with D maybe TRBD1 (6 bases). Germline V gene sequence: CDR1 KGHSH, CDR2 LQKENI. This CDR3 region has 14 residues. V was clipped by 3 bases and J by 11 bases, with 17 bases between them.

This chain joins TRBV2 and TRBJ2-3, with a possible D match to TRBD1 (5 bases). Germline CDR1 is SNHLY and CDR2 is FYNNEI. Trimming left V 8 bases short and J 5 bases short, with 20 bases between. The CDR3 runs to 15 residues. The CDR3: CASREAWGTIDTQYF. CDR3 in DNA: TGTGCCAGCCGCGAGGCTTGGGGCACGATAGATACGCAGTATTTT. Together with reference TRBV2 and TRBJ2-3, the CDR3 gives the full variable domain: EPEVTQTPSHQVTQMGQEVILRCVPISNHLYFYWYRQILGQKVEFLVSFYNNEISEKSEIFDDQFSVERPDGSNFTLKIRSTKLEDSAMYFCASREAWGTIDTQYFGPGTRLTVL.

The chain joins TRBV4-1 to TRBJ2-7; the D gene is possibly TRBD2 (5 bases). The CDR3 is made up of 16 amino acids. V was shortened by 1 base and J by 0 bases, with 13 bases between the two germline ends. The V gene's germline CDR1 is MGHRA and CDR2 YSYEKL. Here the CDR3 reads CASSQVRAGLSYEQYF. The CDR3 DNA sequence: TGCGCCAGCAGCCAAGTCCGGGCGGGCCTCTCCTACGAGCAGTACTTC.

The J gene is TRBJ2-1, the V gene TRBV18; 7 nucleotides match TRBD2. CDR1 and CDR2 from the germline V gene are KGHSH and LQKENI. With V trimmed by 5 bases and J by 7 bases, 11 bases remained unmatched. The CDR3 totals 15 residues. CDR3 DNA: TGTGCCAGCTCATCCCCTCTAGCGGTTGGAAATGAGCAGTTCTTC. Amino acid sequence: CASSSPLAVGNEQFF.

This clone was seen only once. The chain combines TRBV5-4 with TRBJ2-3, with D possibly matching TRBD2 (6 bases). V lost 2 bases and J lost 3, with 13 bases in between. There are 15 residues in the CDR3. Per germline, CDR1 SGHNT and CDR2 YYREEE (reference sequence). This chain's CDR3 is CASSLRRGPTDTQYF. The CDR3 DNA reads as TGTGCCAGCAGCTTAAGGAGGGGTCCTACAGATACGCAGTATTTT.

CDR3 sequence: CASSFALPRTGRNNEQFF. CDR3 DNA sequence: TGTGCCAGCAGTTTCGCCTTACCCCGGACAGGGAGAAACAATGAGCAGTTCTTC. The J gene is TRBJ2-1, the V gene TRBV28, with TRBD1 identical over 8 bases. Unmatched junction bases numbered 15, after V lost 3 bases and J lost 5 bases. The germline V gene has CDR1 MDHEN and CDR2 SYDVKM. The CDR3 runs 18 residues.

The chain combines TRBV6-5 with TRBJ1-2, with D unresolved. Germline CDR1 reads MNHEY; CDR2 reads SVGAGI. The CDR3 consists of 12 residues. Trimming removed 7 bases at V and 4 bases at J, with 10 bases between. The CDR3 coding sequence is TGTGCCAGCAAACGACGGGGCTATGGCTACACCTTC. This encodes CASKRRGYGYTF.

In its sample, this clone was seen once. This chain connects TRBV2 to TRBJ2-3; 15 nucleotides align to TRBD2. Germline V gene data show CDR1 as SNHLY and CDR2 as FYNNEI. The V segment lost 10 bases and the J segment 4 bases; nucleotides outside the gene matches: 12. The CDR3 consists of 17 residues. The CDR3 DNA follows: TGTGCCACCCAAACCGGACTAGCGGGAGGGCCCCCAGATACGCAGTATTTT. Translated: CATQTGLAGGPPDTQYF.

This chain joins TRBV29-1 and TRBJ2-2; D gene uncertain. V was clipped by 0 bases and J by 5 bases, with 7 bases between them. The CDR3 length is 13 residues. The germline V gene has CDR1 SQVTM and CDR2 ANQGSEA. Here the CDR3 DNA reads TGCAGCGTTGAAGATCCAGGTACCGGGGAGCTGTTTTTT. Its translation: CSVEDPGTGELFF.

This chain links TRBV5-6 with TRBJ2-7, with no clear D. The CDR3 consists of 12 residues. Per germline, CDR1 SGHDT and CDR2 YYEEEE. Trimming cost V 0 bases and J 7 bases, with 8 bases left between them. CDR3 sequence: CASSLELREQYF. CDR3 DNA: TGTGCCAGCAGCTTGGAGCTCCGGGAGCAGTACTTC.

The gene calls are TRBV4-3 and TRBJ2-6; a weak D match, TRBD2 (6 bases). V was cut by 0 bases and J by 0 bases, with 18 bases left in between. This CDR3 contains 20 residues. Per the germline V gene, CDR1 is LGHNA and CDR2 is YSLEER. Here the CDR3 reads CASSQDPPLAGLSGANVLTF. Here the CDR3 DNA reads TGCGCCAGCAGCCAAGACCCTCCTTTGGCGGGGCTCTCTGGGGCCAACGTCCTGACTTTC.

The chain combines TRBV28 with TRBJ1-5, with D perhaps TRBD1 (5 bases). The V and J ends lost 3 bases and 0 bases respectively, with 12 bases between them. The V gene's germline CDR1 is MDHEN and CDR2 SYDVKM. This CDR3 contains 16 residues. The CDR3 sequence: CASSLLRGASNQPQHF. CDR3 bases: TGTGCCAGCAGTTTGCTTCGCGGGGCTAGCAATCAGCCCCAGCATTTT.

The rearrangement joins TRBV6-5 to TRBJ2-5, with a possible D match to TRBD2 (6 bases). Trimming removed 6 bases at V and 2 bases at J, with 16 bases between. The CDR3 is 15 amino acids. CDR1 MNHEY and CDR2 SVGAGI come from the germline V gene. The CDR3 DNA reads TGTGCCAGCAGCCCCCGGGGGTGGGGACAAGAGACCCAGTACTTC. Its protein is CASSPRGWGQETQYF.

This chain connects TRBV9 to TRBJ1-1; 8 nucleotides align to TRBD1. The CDR3 runs 16 residues. Germline V gene lookup returns CDR1 SGDLS and CDR2 YYNGEE. V was pared by 2 bases and J by 6 bases, with 12 bases of the junction left unmatched. CDR3 in DNA: TGTGCCAGCAGCGTTTCATCCCAGGGGGCGCCGGCTGAAGCTTTCTTT. Translated: CASSVSSQGAPAEAFF. The whole variable domain, filled in from reference TRBV9 and TRBJ1-1, reads DSGVTQTPKHLITATGQRVTLRCSPRSGDLSVYWYQQSLDQGLQFLIQYYNGEERAKGNILERFSAQQFPDLHSELNLSSLELGDSALYFCASSVSSQGAPAEAFFGQGTRLTVV.

The rearrangement joins TRBV30 to TRBJ1-5; D is unresolved. Germline CDR1 GTSNPN, CDR2 SVGIG (reference sequence). The V end lost 7 bases, the J end lost 2 bases, and 12 bases lay between the germline ends. CDR3 length equals 13 residues. The CDR3: CASSSGGNQPQHF. DNA of the CDR3: TGTGCCTCTAGTTCCGGGGGCAATCAGCCCCAGCATTTT.

The chain employs TRBV28 and TRBJ1-2, with a tentative D call TRBD1 (5 bases). The germline V gene has CDR1 MDHEN and CDR2 SYDVKM. The CDR3 extends over 13 amino acids. V was pared by 3 bases and J by 6 bases, with 11 bases between. The DNA of the CDR3 is TGTGCCAGCAGTTTTATGGGGCGACATGGCTACACCTTC. It codes for CASSFMGRHGYTF.

The chain is built from TRBV28 and TRBJ2-1; TRBD2 matches 8 bases. The CDR3 runs 11 residues. After removal of 5 bases from V and 14 bases from J, the junction contained 5 bases not matched to a gene. Germline lookup yields CDR1 MDHEN and CDR2 SYDVKM. As DNA, the CDR3 is TGTGCCAGCAGTCAAAGCGGGAGTGAGTTCTTC. Protein sequence: CASSQSGSEFF.

This chain uses TRBV28 with TRBJ1-1, with no clear D. The CDR3 covers 14 residues. Trimming stripped 10 bases from V and 2 bases from J, with 17 bases between. Germline V lookup: CDR1 MDHEN, CDR2 SYDVKM. The CDR3 bases are TGTGCCACCCTCCCAGGCAGATACAACACTGAAGCTTTCTTT. Protein: CATLPGRYNTEAFF. Together with reference TRBV28 and TRBJ1-1, the CDR3 gives the full variable domain: DVKVTQSSRYLVKRTGEKVFLECVQDMDHENMFWYRQDPGLGLRLIYFSYDVKMKEKGDIPEGYSVSREKKERFSLILESASTNQTSMYLCATLPGRYNTEAFFGQGTRLTVV.

The rearrangement joins TRBV28 to TRBJ2-3, with D possibly matching TRBD2 (5 bases). CDR3 size: 13 residues. The germline V gene encodes CDR1 MDHEN and CDR2 SYDVKM. With 7 bases removed from V and 2 bases from J, the gap between germline ends came to 10 bases. The CDR3 nucleotides read TGTGCCAGCAATGACGGACTCACAGATACGCAGTATTTT. Translated, it gives CASNDGLTDTQYF. Full variable domain (outside the CDR3, taken from reference TRBV28 and TRBJ2-3): DVKVTQSSRYLVKRTGEKVFLECVQDMDHENMFWYRQDPGLGLRLIYFSYDVKMKEKGDIPEGYSVSREKKERFSLILESASTNQTSMYLCASNDGLTDTQYFGPGTRLTVL.

This chain links TRBV10-3 with TRBJ2-6; D gene unclear. The CDR3 spans 17 residues. Germline values: CDR1 ENHRY, CDR2 SYGVKD. The V end was cut by 0 bases, the J end by 0 bases, with 9 bases between. The chain's CDR3 is CAISESSSSSGANVLTF. The CDR3 nucleotides read TGTGCCATCAGTGAGTCGTCGAGTTCCTCTGGGGCCAACGTCCTGACTTTC.

This sequence joins TRBV27 and TRBJ1-1; D not certain. The CDR3 is 14 amino acids. CDR1 MNHEY and CDR2 SMNVEV come from the germline V gene (reference sequence). V lost 3 bases, J lost 0 bases, and 8 bases lay in between. The CDR3 reads CASSFEGMNTEAFF. For the CDR3, the DNA is TGTGCCAGCAGTTTTGAGGGCATGAACACTGAAGCTTTCTTT.

CDR3 residues: CASSSRPGAAASDTQYF. CDR3 nucleotides: TGTGCCAGCAGCTCCAGACCGGGAGCAGCGGCCTCAGATACGCAGTATTTT. The chain has TRBV7-8 and TRBJ2-3; TRBD2 might be the D (6 bases). V dropped 4 bases and J dropped 4 bases, with 21 bases sitting between them. The germline gives CDR1 SGHVS, CDR2 FQNEAQ. This CDR3 has 17 residues.

The chain employs TRBV4-3 and TRBJ2-2, with 9 nucleotides matching TRBD1. CDR3 size: 19 residues. J lost 3 bases, V lost 0 bases, and 11 bases had no gene match. CDR1 is LGHNA, CDR2 YSLEER, per germline. The chain's CDR3 is CASSQEDRGTTWDTGELFF. Here the CDR3 DNA reads TGCGCCAGCAGCCAAGAGGACAGGGGTACGACCTGGGACACCGGGGAGCTGTTTTTT.

This chain uses TRBV7-3 with TRBJ2-7; a weak D match, TRBD1 (6 bases). Trimming removed 2 bases at V and 3 bases at J, with 8 bases between. This CDR3 is built from 13 residues. CDR1 and CDR2 from the germline V gene are SGHTA and FQGTGA. The CDR3 DNA follows: TGTGCCAGCAGCTTATTAGGGGGCTACGAGCAGTACTTC. Translated, it gives CASSLLGGYEQYF.

The chain has TRBV15 and TRBJ1-2; perhaps TRBD1 as D (6 bases). The CDR3 runs to 16 residues. Germline CDR1 and CDR2: LNHNV and YYDKDF (reference sequence). The germline V and J ends were trimmed by 0 bases and 4 bases, with 15 bases remaining between them. CDR3 coding DNA: TGTGCCACCAGCAGAGAACAGGGCCGAAACAGCTATGGCTACACCTTC. Its protein is CATSREQGRNSYGYTF.

The rearrangement uses TRBV6-1 and TRBJ2-7; tentatively, D is TRBD2 (6 bases). Germline CDR1 is MNHNS and CDR2 is SASEGT. V was pared by 4 bases and J by 1 base, with 11 bases between. CDR3 length: 14 residues. The CDR3 region is CASSGGERSYEQYF. DNA for the CDR3: TGTGCCAGCAGTGGGGGGGAGAGATCCTACGAGCAGTACTTC.

This chain joins TRBV25-1 and TRBJ1-5, with 7 nucleotides matching TRBD1. The germline gives CDR1 MGHDK, CDR2 SYGVNS. V shed 4 bases and J 4 bases; nucleotides not matched to a gene: 4. The CDR3 is 14 residues long. This CDR3 reads CASSVSGGNQPQHF. The CDR3, as DNA: TGTGCCAGCAGTGTATCAGGGGGAAATCAGCCCCAGCATTTT.

The chain carries TRBV28 and TRBJ2-3; 7 positions agree with TRBD1. Trimming at V came to 2 bases and at J to 2 bases, leaving 4 bases not matched to a gene. Germline V lookup: CDR1 MDHEN, CDR2 SYDVKM. CDR3 length: 15 amino acids. The CDR3 nucleotides read TGTGCCAGCAGTTTAATGACAGGGTCCACAGATACGCAGTATTTT. Amino acids: CASSLMTGSTDTQYF.

The gene calls are TRBV6-5 and TRBJ1-3; D possibly corresponds to TRBD1 (6 bases). V lost 9 bases, J lost 4 bases, and 10 bases lay in between. CDR1 and CDR2 (germline): MNHEY, SVGAGI. This CDR3 has 12 residues. In DNA form, the CDR3 reads TGTGCCAGTGGGGGCACCGGAAACACCATATATTTT. Translating it yields CASGGTGNTIYF.

The rearrangement joins TRBV19 to TRBJ1-1; D possibly corresponds to TRBD1 (6 bases). Per the germline V gene, CDR1 is LNHDA and CDR2 is SQIVND (reference sequence). V lost 6 bases and J 7 bases, leaving 15 bases between the germline ends. The CDR3 spans 13 residues. The CDR3 region is CASSKGGVSEAFF. The CDR3 bases are TGTGCCAGTAGCAAAGGGGGGGTTAGTGAAGCTTTCTTT. Using reference TRBV19 and TRBJ1-1 for the parts outside the CDR3, the full variable domain is DGGITQSPKYLFRKEGQNVTLSCEQNLNHDAMYWYRQDPGQGLRLIYYSQIVNDFQKGDIAEGYSVSREKKESFPLTVTSAQKNPTAFYLCASSKGGVSEAFFGQGTRLTVV.